This T cell receptor (beta chain) was identified in a study of shared clonotypes between healthy human individuals. The germline gives CDR1 KGHSH, CDR2 LQKENI. The length of the CDR3 is 16 residues. This clone was seen a few times. At one boundary the junction diverges from the germline segment, which might be a read error. Some clones are missing from TCRdb's copy, which holds only in-frame ones; the method was immunoSEQ multiplex PCR. The sample consists of about 1 million clones, approximately 70% of them appearing once. V gene TRBV18 combines with J gene TRBJ2-3, with 15 nucleotides matching TRBD2. The source of this sequence is a man aged 18 to 30 in good health. The sample taken for sequencing was memory CD4+ T cells sorted from blood. The subset was: CD45RA-negative fraction. The CDR3 DNA reads as TGTGCCAGCTCACCAGCCATGGGACTAGCGGGAGGAGAGGGCTTTTTT. It specifies CASSPAMGLAGGEGFF.